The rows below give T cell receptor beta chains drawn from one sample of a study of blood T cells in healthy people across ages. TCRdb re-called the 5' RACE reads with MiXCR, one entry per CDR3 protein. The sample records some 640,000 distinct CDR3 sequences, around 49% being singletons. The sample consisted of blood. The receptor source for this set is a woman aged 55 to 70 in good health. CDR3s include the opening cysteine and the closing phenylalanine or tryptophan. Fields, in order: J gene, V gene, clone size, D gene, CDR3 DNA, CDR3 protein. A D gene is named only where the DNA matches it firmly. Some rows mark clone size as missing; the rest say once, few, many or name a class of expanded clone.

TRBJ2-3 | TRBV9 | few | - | TGTGCCAGCAGCGTAGGTCTGGAATTGACAGATACGCAGTATTTT | CASSVGLELTDTQYF
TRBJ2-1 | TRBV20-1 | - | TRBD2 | TGCAGTGCTAGAGATCCCCTAGCGGCAGTAGACAATGAGCAGTTCTTC | CSARDPLAAVDNEQFF
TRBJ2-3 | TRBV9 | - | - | TGTGCCAGCAGCGTAGGCCAGGGGAGAGATACGCAGTATTTT | CASSVGQGRDTQYF
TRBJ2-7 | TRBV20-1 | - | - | TGCAGTACTAGAGTTGCGTCTGAGCAGTACTTC | CSTRVASEQYF
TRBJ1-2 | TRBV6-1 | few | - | TGTGCCAGCAGTCTCCGGTCAACTGATTCCTCTAACTATGGCTACACCTTC | CASSLRSTDSSNYGYTF
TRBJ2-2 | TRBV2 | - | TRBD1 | TGTGCCAGCAGCAGGGGGCTAAGCACCGGGGAGCTGTTTTTT | CASSRGLSTGELFF
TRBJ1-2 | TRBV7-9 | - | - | TGTGCCAGCAGCTTAGATACAGGGCGGGGGGGCTACACCTTC | CASSLDTGRGGYTF
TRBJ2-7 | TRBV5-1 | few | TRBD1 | TGCGCCAGCAGCCCGGACAGGGGGCACGACGAGCAGTACTTC | CASSPDRGHDEQYF
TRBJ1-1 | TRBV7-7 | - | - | TGTGCTAGCAGCTTAGACAGAACCACTGAAGCTTTCTTT | CASSLDRTTEAFF
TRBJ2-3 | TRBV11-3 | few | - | TGTGCCAGCAGCTTAGGGGGGACCCCTCAAGCAGATACGCAGTATTTT | CASSLGGTPQADTQYF
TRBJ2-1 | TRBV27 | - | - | TGTGCCAGCATCCCGAGGCGGGCGTCGTCCTACAATGAGCAGTTCTTC | CASIPRRASSYNEQFF
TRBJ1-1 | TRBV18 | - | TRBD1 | TGTGCCAGCTCACCACCGGGACAGGGCCTGAGGACTGAAGCTTTCTTT | CASSPPGQGLRTEAFF
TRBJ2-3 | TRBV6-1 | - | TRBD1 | TGTGCCAGCTGGATGTTGTTAGGACAGGGGATACTTGATACGCAGTATTTT | CASWMLLGQGILDTQYF
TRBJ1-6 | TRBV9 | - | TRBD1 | TGTGCCAGCAGCTTTGGGACAGGGAACTCCTATAATTCACCCCTCCACTTT | CASSFGTGNSYNSPLHF
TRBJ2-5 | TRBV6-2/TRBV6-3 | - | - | TGTGCCAGCAGCCACGACGAAAAGACCCAGTACTTC | CASSHDEKTQYF
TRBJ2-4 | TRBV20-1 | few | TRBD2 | TGCAGTGCTACTCCCCTGCCGGGACTAGCGGGATTAGCCAAAAACATTCAGTACTTC | CSATPLPGLAGLAKNIQYF
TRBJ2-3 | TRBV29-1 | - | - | TGCAGCGTTTCCGGGGGGGTACAGGGGGGCACAGATACGCAGTATTTT | CSVSGGVQGGTDTQYF
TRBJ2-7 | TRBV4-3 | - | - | TGCGCCAGCAGCCAAGGGAGTTCCGGGGAGCAGTACTTC | CASSQGSSGEQYF
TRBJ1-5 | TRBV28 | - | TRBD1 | TGTGCCAGCAGTGACATGACAGGGAGGCTTATTGTCCTTCGCAATCAGCCCCAGCATTTT | CASSDMTGRLIVLRNQPQHF
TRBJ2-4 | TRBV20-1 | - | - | TGCAGTGCTCGGGCCAAAAACATTCAGTACTTC | CSARAKNIQYF
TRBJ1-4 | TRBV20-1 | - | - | TGCAGTGCTAGGGGGTGGGGGGGGGCCGGTGAAAAACTGTTTTTT | CSARGWGGAGEKLFF
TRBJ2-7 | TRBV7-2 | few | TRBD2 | TGTGCCAGCAGCTTTCGGGGGGTAGGCTATGGCTACGAGCAGTACTTC | CASSFRGVGYGYEQYF
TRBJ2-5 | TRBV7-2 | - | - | TGTGCCAGCAGCTTAGACTGGAATAAAGAGACCCAGTACTTC | CASSLDWNKETQYF
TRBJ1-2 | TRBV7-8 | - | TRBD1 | TGTGCCAGCAGCGCTGACAGGGCGCAATATGGCTACACCTTC | CASSADRAQYGYTF
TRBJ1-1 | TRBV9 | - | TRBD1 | TGTGCCAGCAGCGTCCAACCGGACAGGACCACTGAAGCTTTCTTT | CASSVQPDRTTEAFF
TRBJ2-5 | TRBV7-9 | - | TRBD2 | TGTGCCAGCAACCTCCTCAGCGGGAGGACAGAGACCCAGTACTTC | CASNLLSGRTETQYF
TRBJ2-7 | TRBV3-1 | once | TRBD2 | TGTGCCGGCAGCCACGATCGACTAGCGGCCCAGCAGTACTTC | CAGSHDRLAAQQYF
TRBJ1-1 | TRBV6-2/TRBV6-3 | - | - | TGTGCCAGCAGTTACAGGGGTCGGAACACTGAAGCTTTCTTT | CASSYRGRNTEAFF
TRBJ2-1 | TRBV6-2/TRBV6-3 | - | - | TGTGCCAGCAGTTACGGGACCTCTAGTAGGGAGACCCAGTTCTTC | CASSYGTSSRETQFF
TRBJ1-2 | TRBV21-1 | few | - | TGTGCCAGCAGCAAAGAGAGGGGGCGCGTGGACTACTACTATGGCTACACCTTC | CASSKERGRVDYYYGYTF
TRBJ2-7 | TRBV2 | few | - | TGTGCCAGCGTCAGGGGATCCTACGAGCAGTACTTC | CASVRGSYEQYF
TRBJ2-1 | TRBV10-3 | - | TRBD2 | TGTGCCATCAGTGGAGGGACTAGCAGCTACTCCTACAATGAGCAGTTCTTC | CAISGGTSSYSYNEQFF
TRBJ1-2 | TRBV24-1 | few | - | TGTGCCACCAGTGATTTGTCAGGGAACTATGGCTACACCTTC | CATSDLSGNYGYTF
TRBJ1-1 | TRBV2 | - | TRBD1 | TGTGCCGGAGGACAGGGGTGGAACACTGAAGCTTTCTTT | CAGGQGWNTEAFF
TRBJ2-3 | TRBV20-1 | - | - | TGCAGTGCTAACGGAGACAGGGAGGGGACAGATACGCAGTATTTT | CSANGDREGTDTQYF
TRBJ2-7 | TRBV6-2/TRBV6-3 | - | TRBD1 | TGTGCCAGCAGTTTCCCAGCCGGGACAGGGAAAAACGAGCAGTACTTC | CASSFPAGTGKNEQYF
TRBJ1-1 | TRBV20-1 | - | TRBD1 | TGCAGTGCTAGAACGGACAGGGGCTGGTACACTGAAGCTTTCTTT | CSARTDRGWYTEAFF
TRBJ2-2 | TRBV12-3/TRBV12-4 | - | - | TGTGCCAGCAGTCCGAGGGGGAGTACCGGGGAGCTGTTTTTT | CASSPRGSTGELFF
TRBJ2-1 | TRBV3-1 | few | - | TGTGCCAGCAGCCATAAACAGGGATCCAATGAGCAGTTCTTC | CASSHKQGSNEQFF
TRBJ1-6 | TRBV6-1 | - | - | TGTGCCAGCAGTGAAATCGACAGAATGAATTCACCCCTCCACTTT | CASSEIDRMNSPLHF
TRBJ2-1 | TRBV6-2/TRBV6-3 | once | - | TGTGCCAGCAGTACAGGACCCAACGGGGATGAGCAGTTCTTC | CASSTGPNGDEQFF
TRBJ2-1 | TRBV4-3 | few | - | TGCGCCAGCAGCCCAGAACAGGGCTCATCGTACAATGAGCAGTTCTTC | CASSPEQGSSYNEQFF
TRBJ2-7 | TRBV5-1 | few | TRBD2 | TGCGCCAGCGGGGCGGGAGGACCCTACGAGCAGTACTTC | CASGAGGPYEQYF
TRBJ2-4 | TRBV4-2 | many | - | TGTGCCAGCAGCCAAGGACTACGCGACGACATTCAGTACTTC | CASSQGLRDDIQYF
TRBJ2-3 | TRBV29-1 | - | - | TGCAGCGTTGATTTGGCAGGGAAGGGTGATGCTGGTACGCAGTATTTT | CSVDLAGKGDAGTQYF
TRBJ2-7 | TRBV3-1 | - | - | TGTGCCAGCAGCCAACAGGGTTGGGAGCAGTACTTC | CASSQQGWEQYF
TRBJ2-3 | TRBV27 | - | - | TGTGCCAGCAGTCAAATCTCCCACACAGATACGCAGTATTTT | CASSQISHTDTQYF
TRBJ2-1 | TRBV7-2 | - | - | TGTGCCAGCAGCGTAGGGGACCTAATCAATGAGCAGTTCTTC | CASSVGDLINEQFF
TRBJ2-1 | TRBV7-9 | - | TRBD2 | TGTGCCAGCAGCTTAGTTTGGACTAGCTACAATGAGCAGTTCTTC | CASSLVWTSYNEQFF
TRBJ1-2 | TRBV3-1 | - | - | TGTGCCAGCAGCCAAAAAACAGGGCGAGGCTACACCTTC | CASSQKTGRGYTF
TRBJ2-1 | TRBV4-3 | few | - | TGCGCCAGCAGCCAAGAATTTACTGGGTCCTACAATGAGCAGTTCTTC | CASSQEFTGSYNEQFF
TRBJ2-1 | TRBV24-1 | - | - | TGTGCCACCAGTGATTTTAGTACGTACAATGAGCAGTTCTTC | CATSDFSTYNEQFF
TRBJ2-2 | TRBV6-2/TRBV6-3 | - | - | TGTGCCAGCAGGGCCACCGGGGAGCTGTTTTTT | CASRATGELFF
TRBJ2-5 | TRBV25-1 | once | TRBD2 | TGTGCCAGCAGTGCCCCACCGGGACTAGCGGGAGAGGAGACCCAGTACTTC | CASSAPPGLAGEETQYF
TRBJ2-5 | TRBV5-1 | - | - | TGCGCCAGCACCCTGACAGGATCCGGGCCAGGAACCCAGTACTTC | CASTLTGSGPGTQYF
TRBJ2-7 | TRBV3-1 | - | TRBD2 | TGTGCCAGCGGACGACTAGCGGGCGAGCAGTACTTC | CASGRLAGEQYF
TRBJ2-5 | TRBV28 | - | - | TGTGTCAGCAGTTTTCGAGGGAGTGGGGAGACCCAGTACTTC | CVSSFRGSGETQYF
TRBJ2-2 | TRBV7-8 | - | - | TGTGCCAGCAGCCCTCCCAGGCTCACCGGGGAGCTGTTTTTT | CASSPPRLTGELFF
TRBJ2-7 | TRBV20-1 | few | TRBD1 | TGCAGTGCTAGTTCCCTTCTCAGGGGGGAGCAGTACTTC | CSASSLLRGEQYF
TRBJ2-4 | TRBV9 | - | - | TGTGCCAGCAGCGTAGTAGTGGGGACTCTCTCCGAGCGGTACTTC | CASSVVVGTLSERYF